This T cell receptor beta chain was retrieved from a study of blood T cell repertoires in COVID-19. In the study overall: Spain, Italy and the United States supplied samples that represented acute and convalescent COVID-19. Sources were T cells, B-cell-depleted T cells, or PBMCs; the material itself was cDNA or gDNA.

In the authors' methods: By means of reference gene primer amplification, nucleated cell counts were estimated. The data were produced by immunoSEQ multiplex PCR, yet TCRdb's version contains in-frame clones alone and is incomplete. From that table come the V and J calls and clone size; the DNA was used to work out D and trimming. The table shows about 280,000 clones, with around 86% occurring only once. The CDR3 contains 15 residues. Looked up from germline, CDR1 is SQVTM and CDR2 is ANQGSEA. Trimming removed 1 base from V and 5 bases from J, with 18 bases in between. This clonotype originated in a man in his fifties or sixties with acute or convalescent COVID-19. The chain uses TRBV29-1 and TRBJ2-7, with D tentatively TRBD1 (6 bases). The sample consisted of peripheral blood. Written as DNA, the CDR3 is TGCAGCGTTGAAGTTTACACAGGGCACGAAAACGAGCAGTACTTC. Translating it yields CSVEVYTGHENEQYF.